One T cell receptor (beta chain) is described in this entry. In Seattle, patients joined the study during active infection and were tracked longitudinally. The data were obtained in a study of blood T cell repertoires in COVID-19. Across the whole study: T cells, B-cell-depleted T cells, or PBMCs provided the cDNA or gDNA that served as material.

Original handling: For nucleated cells, counts were estimated from reference gene primer amplification. Method: immunoSEQ multiplex PCR; TCRdb's copy keeps in-frame clones and lacks some. That table gives V, J and clone size, and the DNA gave D and trimming. The table records just over 300,000 clones, about nine tenths of them present only once. CDR1 SGHNT and CDR2 YENEEA come from the germline V gene. This CDR3 is 15 amino acids long. J gave up 7 bases and V 4 bases, and 5 bases lay outside the gene matches. The V call is TRBV11-3, the J call TRBJ2-1; TRBD2 matches 12 bases. The source material was peripheral blood. The sequence was obtained from a young woman with COVID-19, enrolled during active disease. CDR3 region: CASSSTSGGINEQFF. As DNA, the CDR3 is TGTGCCAGCAGCTCGACTAGCGGGGGAATTAATGAGCAGTTCTTC.